This TCR beta chain was identified in a study of T cell changes during pregnancy in multiple sclerosis. The method was immunoSEQ multiplex PCR; TCRdb's version includes in-frame clones alone and lacks a portion of them. The sample includes roughly 90,000 clones, over 85% seen only once; the top ten take roughly 4.5%. V lost 7 bases and J 3 bases, leaving 12 bases between the germline ends. This CDR3 spans 13 amino acids. In germline, CDR1 is MNHNS, CDR2 SASEGT. This specimen was peripheral blood, taken in the first trimester of pregnancy. The V call is TRBV6-1, the J call TRBJ2-5; weak D call: TRBD1 (6 bases). This TCR was sampled from a female donor with multiple sclerosis, enrolled in a pregnancy study. CDR3 DNA sequence: TGTGCCAGCACGAGGAGGACAGAAGAGACCCAGTACTTC. Translated, it gives CASTRRTEETQYF.